A selection of T cell receptor beta chains follows, all from one sample in a study of STAT3 mutations in large granular lymphocyte leukemia. Produced via immunoSEQ multiplex PCR; TCRdb's table is partial and in-frame only. The repertoire has around 1,300 clones, under 75% of them found once; the top ten carry nearly 9.5%. Sequences were obtained from peripheral blood mononuclear cells. Receptor source: a woman aged 70-85 years with T-cell large granular lymphocyte leukemia. Some clones in this sample may be carry-over from other donors' samples. CDR3s include the opening cysteine and the closing phenylalanine or tryptophan. The D gene is left open where the match is weak. The size field is filled for only some rows; it gives once, few, many or a size class.

v_gene: TRBV28
d_gene: TRBD1
j_gene: TRBJ2-7
abundance: .
CDR3aa: CASRGQGALEQYF
CDR3nt: TGTGCCAGCAGAGGACAGGGGGCGCTTGAGCAGTACTTC

v_gene: TRBV30
d_gene: .
j_gene: TRBJ1-1
abundance: .
CDR3aa: CAWSPKGGTWGTEAFF
CDR3nt: TGTGCCTGGAGTCCGAAGGGGGGGACTTGGGGCACTGAAGCTTTCTTT

v_gene: TRBV4-1
d_gene: TRBD1
j_gene: TRBJ2-7
abundance: once
CDR3aa: CASSPRTGYYEQYF
CDR3nt: TGCGCCAGCAGCCCCCGGACAGGGTACTACGAGCAGTACTTC

v_gene: TRBV7-2
d_gene: .
j_gene: TRBJ1-2
abundance: .
CDR3aa: CASSLGPDGYTF
CDR3nt: TGTGCCAGCAGCTTGGGCCCCGATGGCTACACCTTC

v_gene: TRBV7-9
d_gene: .
j_gene: TRBJ1-5
abundance: few
CDR3aa: CASSLESQGNQPQHF
CDR3nt: TGTGCCAGCAGCTTAGAGTCACAGGGCAATCAGCCCCAGCATTTT

v_gene: TRBV7-9
d_gene: TRBD2
j_gene: TRBJ2-3
abundance: .
CDR3aa: CASSFSGGSTDTQYF
CDR3nt: TGTGCCAGCAGCTTTAGCGGGGGTAGCACAGATACGCAGTATTTT

v_gene: TRBV7-9
d_gene: TRBD2
j_gene: TRBJ2-5
abundance: .
CDR3aa: CASSFLLAGGRETQYF
CDR3nt: TGTGCCAGCAGCTTCCTCCTAGCGGGGGGGCGGGAGACCCAGTACTTC

v_gene: TRBV5-1
d_gene: .
j_gene: TRBJ1-1
abundance: .
CDR3aa: CASSLAASKGEAFF
CDR3nt: TGCGCCAGCAGCTTGGCCGCAAGTAAGGGGGAAGCTTTCTTT

v_gene: TRBV4-1
d_gene: .
j_gene: TRBJ1-3
abundance: .
CDR3aa: CASSQERGSGNTIYF
CDR3nt: TGCGCCAGCAGCCAAGAACGAGGTTCCGGAAACACCATATATTTT

v_gene: TRBV5-4
d_gene: TRBD1
j_gene: TRBJ1-1
abundance: .
CDR3aa: CASSLDRGHSGAFF
CDR3nt: TGTGCCAGCAGCTTGGACAGGGGGCACTCCGGAGCTTTCTTT

v_gene: TRBV5-1
d_gene: TRBD1
j_gene: TRBJ1-1
abundance: .
CDR3aa: CASSTTGDENTEAFF
CDR3nt: TGCGCCAGCAGCACGACAGGGGACGAGAACACTGAAGCTTTCTTT

v_gene: TRBV5-1
d_gene: TRBD1
j_gene: TRBJ1-6
abundance: few
CDR3aa: CASSPEGTGYSPLHF
CDR3nt: TGCGCCAGCAGCCCGGAAGGGACAGGCTATTCACCCCTCCACTTT

v_gene: TRBV7-2
d_gene: TRBD1
j_gene: TRBJ1-6
abundance: .
CDR3aa: CASSSAGTGPSPLHF
CDR3nt: TGTGCCAGCAGCTCGGCCGGGACAGGGCCCTCACCCCTCCACTTT

v_gene: TRBV7-8
d_gene: .
j_gene: TRBJ1-4
abundance: .
CDR3aa: CASSSNTGQREKLFF
CDR3nt: TGTGCCAGCAGCTCGAATACAGGACAAAGGGAAAAACTGTTTTTT

v_gene: TRBV27
d_gene: .
j_gene: TRBJ1-4
abundance: .
CDR3aa: CASSFGGDEKLFF
CDR3nt: TGTGCCAGCAGTTTTGGGGGGGATGAAAAACTGTTTTTT

v_gene: TRBV6-1
d_gene: TRBD1
j_gene: TRBJ1-6
abundance: .
CDR3aa: CASGFIQGADSPLHF
CDR3nt: TGTGCCAGTGGGTTCATACAGGGGGCAGATTCACCCCTCCACTTT

v_gene: TRBV7-9
d_gene: TRBD1
j_gene: TRBJ1-2
abundance: .
CDR3aa: CASSLRQGQGYGYTF
CDR3nt: TGTGCCAGCAGCTTAAGACAGGGGCAAGGGTATGGCTACACCTTC

v_gene: TRBV2
d_gene: .
j_gene: TRBJ1-5
abundance: few
CDR3aa: CASSALGVGNQPQHF
CDR3nt: TGTGCCAGCAGCGCATTAGGGGTCGGCAATCAGCCCCAGCATTTT

v_gene: TRBV25-1
d_gene: .
j_gene: TRBJ1-1
abundance: .
CDR3aa: CASSDPVPTGRAFF
CDR3nt: TGTGCCAGCAGTGACCCCGTCCCGACAGGCAGAGCTTTCTTT

v_gene: TRBV2
d_gene: TRBD2
j_gene: TRBJ2-2
abundance: .
CDR3aa: CASSPTSGENPNTGELFF
CDR3nt: TGTGCCAGCAGTCCTACTAGCGGCGAAAATCCGAACACCGGGGAGCTGTTTTTT

v_gene: TRBV2
d_gene: TRBD1
j_gene: TRBJ1-6
abundance: .
CDR3aa: CASYRDRNNSPLHF
CDR3nt: TGTGCCAGCTACCGGGACAGAAACAATTCACCCCTCCACTTT

v_gene: TRBV27
d_gene: .
j_gene: TRBJ2-7
abundance: .
CDR3aa: CASSNVGYEQYF
CDR3nt: TGTGCCAGCAGTAACGTCGGCTACGAGCAGTACTTC

v_gene: TRBV18
d_gene: .
j_gene: TRBJ1-1
abundance: .
CDR3aa: CATIRGDNTEAFF
CDR3nt: TGTGCCACTATTAGGGGTGATAACACTGAAGCTTTCTTT

v_gene: TRBV30
d_gene: .
j_gene: TRBJ2-7
abundance: .
CDR3aa: CAWSPRAYEQYF
CDR3nt: TGTGCCTGGAGCCCGCGGGCCTACGAGCAGTACTTC

v_gene: TRBV10-3
d_gene: .
j_gene: TRBJ1-1
abundance: few
CDR3aa: CAISEYEGLTEAFF
CDR3nt: TGTGCCATCAGTGAGTACGAGGGTTTGACTGAAGCTTTCTTT

v_gene: TRBV19
d_gene: .
j_gene: TRBJ2-7
abundance: .
CDR3aa: CASSIFLYYEQYF
CDR3nt: TGTGCCAGTAGTATCTTCCTCTACTACGAGCAGTACTTC

v_gene: TRBV19
d_gene: TRBD2
j_gene: TRBJ2-3
abundance: .
CDR3aa: CASSTRLAGTDTQYF
CDR3nt: TGTGCCAGTAGTACCAGACTAGCCGGCACAGATACGCAGTATTTT

v_gene: TRBV7-2
d_gene: .
j_gene: TRBJ2-7
abundance: once
CDR3aa: CASSQQPGAYEQYF
CDR3nt: TGTGCCAGCAGCCAACAACCAGGGGCCTACGAGCAGTACTTC

v_gene: TRBV15
d_gene: .
j_gene: TRBJ1-5
abundance: few
CDR3aa: CATNKGGDHQPQHF
CDR3nt: TGTGCCACCAACAAGGGGGGGGACCATCAGCCCCAGCATTTT

v_gene: TRBV9
d_gene: .
j_gene: TRBJ1-1
abundance: .
CDR3aa: CASSVSVNTEAFF
CDR3nt: TGTGCCAGCAGCGTATCAGTGAACACTGAAGCTTTCTTT

v_gene: TRBV29-1
d_gene: .
j_gene: TRBJ1-1
abundance: once
CDR3aa: CSVAGHQNTEAFF
CDR3nt: TGCAGCGTCGCGGGACACCAGAACACTGAAGCTTTCTTT

v_gene: TRBV5-4
d_gene: TRBD2
j_gene: TRBJ2-3
abundance: few
CDR3aa: CASSLGTSGGPTDTQYF
CDR3nt: TGTGCCAGCAGCTTGGGAACTAGCGGGGGACCCACAGATACGCAGTATTTT

v_gene: TRBV5-1
d_gene: TRBD2
j_gene: TRBJ2-2
abundance: .
CDR3aa: CASSFGTSGVTGELFF
CDR3nt: TGCGCCAGCAGCTTTGGGACTAGCGGGGTAACCGGGGAGCTGTTTTTT

v_gene: TRBV4-3
d_gene: TRBD2
j_gene: TRBJ2-1
abundance: .
CDR3aa: CASSQDGTSVGDEQFF
CDR3nt: TGCGCCAGCAGCCAAGATGGGACTAGCGTAGGCGATGAGCAGTTCTTC

v_gene: TRBV5-8
d_gene: .
j_gene: TRBJ2-1
abundance: .
CDR3aa: CASSFISGHRSSYNEQFF
CDR3nt: TGTGCCAGCAGCTTCATTTCGGGACACCGGAGCTCCTACAATGAGCAGTTCTTC

v_gene: TRBV5-6
d_gene: .
j_gene: TRBJ2-5
abundance: .
CDR3aa: CASSFRGPQETQYF
CDR3nt: TGTGCCAGCAGCTTCCGGGGGCCACAAGAGACCCAGTACTTC

v_gene: TRBV23-1
d_gene: .
j_gene: TRBJ1-2
abundance: few
CDR3aa: CARPTEYGYTF
CDR3nt: TGCGCCAGACCGACAGAGTATGGCTACACCTTC

v_gene: TRBV7-2
d_gene: .
j_gene: TRBJ1-2
abundance: once
CDR3aa: CASSLARGGTGYTF
CDR3nt: TGTGCCAGCAGCTTAGCCCGGGGGGGCACGGGCTACACCTTC

v_gene: TRBV7-2
d_gene: .
j_gene: TRBJ2-7
abundance: .
CDR3aa: CASSLDGGKGYEQYF
CDR3nt: TGTGCCAGCAGCTTAGACGGGGGCAAGGGCTACGAGCAGTACTTC

v_gene: TRBV12-5
d_gene: TRBD1
j_gene: TRBJ2-7
abundance: .
CDR3aa: CASGSGTGAYEQYF
CDR3nt: TGTGCTAGTGGTTCAGGGACAGGGGCCTACGAGCAGTACTTC

v_gene: TRBV7-8
d_gene: TRBD1
j_gene: TRBJ2-7
abundance: .
CDR3aa: CASSLGVYRGRYEQYF
CDR3nt: TGTGCCAGCAGCTTAGGGGTCTACAGGGGAAGGTACGAGCAGTACTTC

v_gene: TRBV2
d_gene: .
j_gene: TRBJ1-1
abundance: .
CDR3aa: CASRAWENTEAFF
CDR3nt: TGTGCCAGCAGAGCCTGGGAGAACACTGAAGCTTTCTTT

v_gene: TRBV7-9
d_gene: .
j_gene: TRBJ1-5
abundance: large
CDR3aa: CASSPEGFQPQHF
CDR3nt: TGTGCCAGCAGCCCCGAGGGGTTTCAGCCCCAGCATTTT

v_gene: TRBV5-6
d_gene: TRBD1
j_gene: TRBJ2-3
abundance: once
CDR3aa: CASSPRGTATDTQYF
CDR3nt: TGTGCCAGCAGCCCGAGGGGGACAGCCACAGATACGCAGTATTTT

v_gene: TRBV7-5
d_gene: .
j_gene: TRBJ2-7
abundance: .
CDR3aa: CARPGTGCHEQYF
CDR3nt: TGTGCCAGGCCCGGGACAGGGTGCCACGAGCAGTACTTC

v_gene: TRBV5-1
d_gene: .
j_gene: TRBJ1-4
abundance: .
CDR3aa: CASSSDRGHEKLFF
CDR3nt: TGCGCCAGCAGCTCGGACAGAGGGCATGAAAAACTGTTTTTT

v_gene: TRBV19
d_gene: .
j_gene: TRBJ2-7
abundance: few
CDR3aa: CASSIGGNYEQYF
CDR3nt: TGTGCCAGTAGTATTGGAGGGAACTACGAGCAGTACTTC